Listed below are T cell receptor beta chains from one sample, sequenced in a study of cytomegalovirus exposure and HLA in healthy donors. TCRdb's table, derived via immunoSEQ multiplex PCR, lists solely in-frame clones and lacks some. The table lists approximately 98,000 clones, about 80% of them singletons, with approximately 10% in the top ten. Sequenced input: PBMCs. These receptors all come from a man younger than 35 in good health and CMV-seropositive. Each CDR3 is given with its conserved first and last residue. The order of the fields is J gene, V gene, D gene, clone size, CDR3 protein, CDR3 DNA. The D gene is left open where the match is weak. Only part of the rows carry a size: once, few, many, or a class if the clone is expanded.

TRBJ2-1	TRBV5-4	NA	NA	CASSPTDYNEQFF	TGTGCCAGCAGCCCGACAGATTACAATGAGCAGTTCTTC
TRBJ2-5	TRBV5-1	NA	few	CASSLPGGQETQYF	TGCGCCAGCAGCCTCCCCGGGGGTCAGGAGACCCAGTACTTC
TRBJ2-5	TRBV7-9	TRBD2	NA	CASSLVRGGQQETQYF	TGTGCCAGCAGCTTAGTCCGCGGGGGGCAGCAAGAGACCCAGTACTTC
TRBJ1-2	TRBV7-6	NA	NA	CASSTLYGGNYGYTF	TGTGCCAGCAGCACTCTTTATGGGGGCAACTATGGCTACACCTTC
TRBJ2-5	TRBV4-1	TRBD2	NA	CASSHPPASGGQETQYF	TGCGCCAGCAGCCACCCCCCGGCTAGCGGGGGACAAGAGACCCAGTACTTC
TRBJ2-7	TRBV2	NA	once	CASSDVLSYEQYF	TGTGCCAGCAGTGACGTTCTCTCCTACGAGCAGTACTTC
TRBJ2-3	TRBV5-1	TRBD2	NA	CASSPPYGREDTQYF	TGCGCCAGCAGCCCCCCTTACGGGAGGGAGGATACGCAGTATTTT
TRBJ1-1	TRBV5-5	NA	NA	CASSLVPELNTEAFF	TGTGCCAGCAGCTTGGTCCCGGAACTAAACACTGAAGCTTTCTTT
TRBJ2-3	TRBV28	NA	NA	CASSGHPQTAGTQYF	TGTGCCAGCAGTGGCCACCCACAGACCGCGGGTACGCAGTATTTT
TRBJ1-5	TRBV7-8	TRBD1	NA	CASSLTRTGNQPQHF	TGTGCCAGCAGCTTAACCCGGACAGGGAATCAGCCCCAGCATTTT
TRBJ2-1	TRBV29-1	NA	few	CSVETRIGNEQFF	TGCAGCGTTGAGACCAGGATTGGCAATGAGCAGTTCTTC
TRBJ2-7	TRBV9	TRBD2	NA	CASSPGLAGIYEQYF	TGTGCCAGCAGCCCCGGACTAGCGGGGATCTACGAGCAGTACTTC